The 10 T cell receptor beta chains below all came from one sample that was sequenced in a study of T cell repertoires in ileal Crohn's disease. The method was immunoSEQ multiplex PCR; TCRdb's version includes in-frame clones alone and lacks a portion of them. The top ten hold about a tenth of the sample, which has over 6,500 clones, about 80% seen once. Time point noted: inflamed ileum from the surgical specimen. Sequenced sample: ileal tissue. These TCRs come from an adult with Crohn's disease.

The gene calls are TRBV30 and TRBJ2-5; TRBD2 aligns across 8 bases. Germline V gene data show CDR1 as GTSNPN and CDR2 as SVGIG (reference sequence). V shed 4 bases and J 4 bases; nucleotides not matched to a gene: 8. The CDR3 sequence is 14 residues long. CDR3 sequence: CAWTSAGGGETQYF. CDR3 nucleotides: TGTGCCTGGACTTCCGCGGGGGGAGGAGAGACCCAGTACTTC. The full variable domain, completed using reference TRBV30 and TRBJ2-5, is SQTIHQWPATLVQPVGSPLSLECTVEGTSNPNLYWYRQAAGRGLQLLFYSVGIGQISSEVPQNLSASRPQDRQFILSSKKLLLSDSGFYLCAWTSAGGGETQYFGPGTRLLVL.

The chain has TRBV5-4 and TRBJ2-1; 9 nucleotides agree with TRBD2. Germline loops: CDR1 SGHNT, CDR2 YYREEE (reference sequence). The CDR3 is made up of 17 amino acids. Trimming at V came to 0 bases and at J to 2 bases, leaving 6 bases not matched to a gene. The CDR3 DNA reads TGTGCCAGCAGCTTGGGAGGGGAGCGGGGGGCCTACAATGAGCAGTTCTTC. This translates into CASSLGGERGAYNEQFF.

The V gene is TRBV5-1, the J gene TRBJ2-5, with D uncertain. The V end was cut by 1 base, the J end by 4 bases, with 11 bases between. The CDR3 contains 14 residues. CDR1 SGHRS and CDR2 YFSETQ come from the germline V gene. The CDR3 DNA follows: TGCGCCAGCAGCTTGTCCCCAGGCGCAGAGACCCAGTACTTC. This encodes CASSLSPGAETQYF.

V usage is TRBV4-2 and J usage is TRBJ2-2; D not resolved. CDR1 and CDR2 (germline): LGHNA, YNFKEQ. The CDR3 loop spans 14 amino acids. V was clipped by 5 bases and J by 6 bases, with 13 bases between them. This CDR3 is CASSFRSSSGELFF. CDR3 nucleotide sequence: TGTGCCAGCAGCTTCCGGTCGAGCTCCGGGGAGCTGTTTTTT.

V usage is TRBV2 and J usage is TRBJ2-7; D remains unclear. CDR1 and CDR2 (germline): SNHLY, FYNNEI. Between the trimmed V and J ends, which lost 7 bases and 4 bases, there was a span of 8 bases. This CDR3 region has 11 residues. The CDR3 nucleotides read TGTGCCAGCACCCGAGAATACGAGCAGTACTTC. As protein: CASTREYEQYF.

The J gene is TRBJ2-2, the V gene TRBV5-1; weak D call: TRBD1 (5 bases). The germline V and J ends were trimmed by 4 bases and 4 bases, with 17 bases remaining between them. Germline-derived CDR1 and CDR2 are SGHRS and YFSETQ. The CDR3 sequence is 16 residues long. The CDR3 spells CASSPRLGQGTGELFF. The CDR3 coding sequence is TGCGCCAGCAGCCCCCGTTTGGGCCAGGGCACCGGGGAGCTGTTTTTT.

This chain joins TRBV5-4 and TRBJ1-1; unclear D gene. V lost 0 bases, J lost 1 base, and 10 bases lay in between. Germline V gene lookup returns CDR1 SGHNT and CDR2 YYREEE (reference sequence). The CDR3 is 15 residues long. This CDR3 reads CASSLAGVRNTEAFF. The CDR3 DNA sequence: TGTGCCAGCAGCTTGGCTGGGGTCCGGAACACTGAAGCTTTCTTT. Full variable domain (outside the CDR3, taken from reference TRBV5-4 and TRBJ1-1): ETGVTQSPTHLIKTRGQQVTLRCSSQSGHNTVSWYQQALGQGPQFIFQYYREEENGRGNFPPRFSGLQFPNYSSELNVNALELDDSALYLCASSLAGVRNTEAFFGQGTRLTVV.

The chain uses TRBV11-2 and TRBJ1-5; TRBD1 agrees at 7 bases. V gave up 4 bases and J gave up 4 bases; unmatched junction bases: 4. Germline V gives CDR1 SGHAT, CDR2 FQNNGV. This CDR3 spans 14 amino acids. CDR3 sequence: CASSYDRANQPQHF. Written as DNA, the CDR3 is TGTGCCAGCAGCTACGACAGGGCGAATCAGCCCCAGCATTTT.

The chain employs TRBV6-6 and TRBJ2-7; D is perhaps TRBD1 or TRBD2 (5 bases each). V gave up 7 bases and J gave up 3 bases, with 13 bases separating them. Germline V gives CDR1 MNHNY, CDR2 SVGAGI (reference sequence). The CDR3 contains 13 residues. The CDR3 region is CASKLGPIYEQYF. For the CDR3, the DNA is TGTGCCAGCAAGCTGGGACCTATCTACGAGCAGTACTTC.

The rearrangement links TRBV28 to TRBJ2-7, with D possibly TRBD1 on 6 matching bases. The CDR3 runs 15 residues. Germline assignment: CDR1 MDHEN and CDR2 SYDVKM. Trimming cost V 6 bases and J 0 bases, with 15 bases left between them. CDR3 residues: CASSDTGSDSYEQYF. The CDR3 DNA follows: TGTGCCAGCAGCGATACAGGGTCTGACTCCTACGAGCAGTACTTC.